A single sample is the source of the 30 T cell receptor beta chains below, sequenced in a study of brain T cells in children with intractable seizures (dated by TCRdb to about 2021). Libraries were prepared through the immunoSEQ multiplex PCR assay. As stored in TCRdb, this immuneACCESS dataset retains in-frame rearrangements with V and J assigned. A fraction of the clones does not appear; measured against another copy, unresolved V genes explain less than half of the discrepancy, and the remainder lacks a known reason. This sample is represented by approximately 60,000 clones; 90% to 96% of them were singletons. Together, the top ten hold 0.38% of the sample. In the paper's terms, the time point label means: resected brain tissue, or blood drawn just prior to surgery. The sequencing here drew on peripheral blood, taken at surgery. These receptors all come from a boy in the first two years of life with focal cortical dysplasia and intractable seizures.

This clone was detected only a few times. This chain uses TRBV4-2 with TRBJ1-5; TRBD1 is a possible D gene (6 bases). The CDR3 spans 17 residues. V lost 0 bases and J 0 bases, leaving 12 bases between the germline ends. CDR1 and CDR2 (germline): LGHNA, YNFKEQ. The CDR3 spells CASSQEAGVYSNQPQHF. The DNA of the CDR3 is TGTGCCAGCAGCCAAGAGGCAGGGGTTTATAGCAATCAGCCCCAGCATTTT.

The chain carries TRBV3-1 (or the pseudogene TRBV3-2) and TRBJ2-1; TRBD1 or TRBD2 may be the D gene (5 bases each). Trimming took 8 bases from V and 5 from J, leaving 10 bases between them. Per the germline V gene, CDR1 is LGHDT and CDR2 is YNNKEL (reference sequence). The CDR3 runs to 12 residues. The CDR3 DNA follows: TGTGCCAGCGGGGGTGTGAACAATGAGCAGTTCTTC. This translates into CASGGVNNEQFF.

The chain has TRBV5-5 and TRBJ2-1, with TRBD2 identical over 14 bases. The CDR3 is 15 amino acids. With V trimmed by 4 bases and J by 8 bases, 5 bases remained unmatched. Germline V gene lookup returns CDR1 SGHKS and CDR2 YYEKEE (reference sequence). Here the CDR3 DNA reads TGTGCCAGCAGCCTGGGGACTAGCGGGAGCGATGAGCAGTTCTTC. Amino acids: CASSLGTSGSDEQFF.

The chain recombines TRBV29-1 with TRBJ1-2; 11 bases match TRBD1. This CDR3 spans 15 amino acids. The germline V gene encodes CDR1 SQVTM and CDR2 ANQGSEA. J gave up 2 bases and V 4 bases, and 6 bases lay outside the gene matches. CDR3 in DNA: TGCAGCGTTGCCGGGACAGGGGGAAGGAACTATGGCTACACCTTC. It encodes CSVAGTGGRNYGYTF.

This chain connects TRBV19 to TRBJ2-2; D may be TRBD2 (7 bases). The germline V gene has CDR1 LNHDA and CDR2 SQIVND (reference sequence). CDR3 size: 14 residues. V was shortened by 3 bases and J by 6 bases, with 11 bases between the two germline ends. The CDR3 here is CASSMWGGAGELFF. As DNA, the CDR3 is TGTGCCAGTAGTATGTGGGGGGGCGCCGGGGAGCTGTTTTTT.

Here the CDR3 reads CASSVGQGEEKLFF. CDR3 DNA sequence: TGTGCCAGCAGCGTCGGGCAGGGTGAAGAAAAACTGTTTTTT. This chain links TRBV9 with TRBJ1-4; D is perhaps TRBD1 (5 bases). V was pared by 2 bases and J by 8 bases, with 13 bases between. There are 14 residues in the CDR3. Germline CDR1 and CDR2: SGDLS and YYNGEE.

The V gene is TRBV7-2, the J gene TRBJ1-2; D is perhaps TRBD1 (6 bases). The CDR3 extends over 17 amino acids. The ends were cut back, 0 bases at V and 6 bases at J, with 20 bases in the middle. CDR1 is SGHTA, CDR2 FQGNSA, per germline. Written as DNA, the CDR3 is TGTGCCAGCAGCTTAGCGGTTTGGGGGCGGCCGCTCGATGGCTACACCTTC. Translated, it gives CASSLAVWGRPLDGYTF.

This clone has just one count. This rearrangement joins TRBV6-4 to TRBJ2-3, with D perhaps matching TRBD1 (5 bases). Germline loops: CDR1 MRHNA, CDR2 SNTAGT. V shed 3 bases and J shed 2 bases, with 9 bases lying between them. The CDR3 consists of 14 residues. The DNA for the CDR3 is TGTGCCAGCAGTGAGGCAGGGCCCACAGATACGCAGTATTTT. This codes for CASSEAGPTDTQYF.

This chain links TRBV25-1 with TRBJ1-6, with D possibly TRBD1 on 5 matching bases. Germline V gives CDR1 MGHDK, CDR2 SYGVNS. This CDR3 region has 14 residues. V lost 7 bases to trimming and J lost 10 bases, with 17 bases between them. The CDR3 DNA reads TGTGCCAGCACCCTGGGGGGGGGATACTCACCCCTCCACTTT. Protein: CASTLGGGYSPLHF. Together with reference TRBV25-1 and TRBJ1-6, the CDR3 gives the full variable domain: EADIYQTPRYLVIGTGKKITLECSQTMGHDKMYWYQQDPGMELHLIHYSYGVNSTEKGDLSSESTVSRIRTEHFPLTLESARPSHTSQYLCASTLGGGYSPLHFGNGTRLTVT.

The V gene is TRBV27, the J gene TRBJ2-1, with a weak D call TRBD2 (6 bases). The CDR3 runs to 15 residues. The V gene lost 10 bases and the J gene lost 6 bases, with 22 bases spanning the gap. Germline V gene sequence: CDR1 MNHEY, CDR2 SMNVEV (reference sequence). The CDR3 bases are TGTGCCACCGGTGAGGTGTCGGGAGTAATCAATGAGCAGTTCTTC. This translates into CATGEVSGVINEQFF.

The gene calls are TRBV4-2 and TRBJ1-4; 7 bases line up with TRBD1. CDR3 size: 19 residues. Trimming took 0 bases from V and 8 from J; bases not matched to a gene: 18. The germline V gene encodes CDR1 LGHNA and CDR2 YNFKEQ. As DNA, the CDR3 is TGTGCCAGCAGCCAAGATCATGGCAGGGGGATAACCACGGCGGAAAAACTGTTTTTT. Translating it yields CASSQDHGRGITTAEKLFF.

This chain joins TRBV7-2 and TRBJ2-1; 8 nucleotides agree with TRBD1. With 5 bases clipped from V and 0 bases from J, the junction kept 3 bases outside the gene matches. Germline V gene sequence: CDR1 SGHTA, CDR2 FQGNSA. The CDR3 has 15 residues. The CDR3 spells CASSQDRGSYNEQFF. CDR3 DNA: TGTGCCAGCAGCCAAGACAGGGGCTCCTACAATGAGCAGTTCTTC. The variable domain in full, completed from reference TRBV7-2 and TRBJ2-1, reads GAGVSQSPSNKVTEKGKDVELRCDPISGHTALYWYRQSLGQGLEFLIYFQGNSAPDKSGLPSDRFSAERTGGSVSTLTIQRTQQEDSAVYLCASSQDRGSYNEQFFGPGTRLTVL.

V is TRBV11-2 and J is TRBJ2-2; 8 positions agree with TRBD1. The V segment lost 7 bases and the J segment 1 base; nucleotides outside the gene matches: 2. CDR3 length equals 14 residues. CDR1 and CDR2 from the germline V gene are SGHAT and FQNNGV. CDR3 protein: CASIGQGNTGELFF. As DNA, the CDR3 is TGTGCCAGCATCGGACAGGGGAACACCGGGGAGCTGTTTTTT.

V is TRBV14 and J is TRBJ2-7; 12 nucleotides match TRBD2. Germline V gene data show CDR1 as SGHDN and CDR2 as FVKESK. This CDR3 has 19 amino acids. V trimming: 2 bases; J trimming: 2 bases; junction bases outside the gene matches: 13. The CDR3 region is CASSQPKKLTSGGTYEQYF. CDR3 nucleotide sequence: TGTGCCAGCAGCCAACCGAAAAAACTGACTAGCGGGGGCACCTACGAGCAGTACTTC. The whole variable domain, remainder taken from reference TRBV14 and TRBJ2-7, is EAGVTQFPSHSVIEKGQTVTLRCDPISGHDNLYWYRRVMGKEIKFLLHFVKESKQDESGMPNNRFLAERTGGTYSTLKVQPAELEDSGVYFCASSQPKKLTSGGTYEQYFGPGTRLTVT.

This clone was seen just once. J is TRBJ2-5 and V is TRBV5-6, with TRBD2 as a possible D gene (6 bases). The CDR3 length is 17 residues. The ends were cut back, 1 base at V and 1 base at J, with 17 bases in the middle. CDR1 is SGHDT, CDR2 YYEEEE, per germline. The CDR3, as DNA: TGTGCCAGCAGCTTGTTTGCGGGAATGCAGGCCCAAGAGACCCAGTACTTC. Translating gives CASSLFAGMQAQETQYF.

The sample holds one count of this clone. The chain couples TRBV6-5 to TRBJ2-1, with D possibly being TRBD1 (6 bases). The CDR3 has 11 residues. In germline, CDR1 is MNHEY, CDR2 SVGAGI. V lost 2 bases, J lost 12 bases, and 8 bases lay in between. The CDR3 coding sequence is TGTGCCAGCAGTTACGCAGGGGTGCAGTTCTTC. It is translated as CASSYAGVQFF.

The rearrangement links TRBV7-9 to TRBJ1-5; D gene uncertain. The CDR3 extends over 14 amino acids. Trimming took 3 bases from V and 1 from J, leaving 7 bases between them. Germline CDR1 SEHNR, CDR2 FQNEAQ (reference sequence). The CDR3 sequence is CASSLSDSNQPQHF. Here the CDR3 DNA reads TGTGCCAGCAGCTTGAGTGACAGCAATCAGCCCCAGCATTTT.

CDR3 protein: CASSDLAGSDTQYF. Here the CDR3 DNA reads TGTGCCAGCAGTGACCTAGCGGGTTCAGATACGCAGTATTTT. The chain couples TRBV6-1 to TRBJ2-3; 8 bases map to TRBD2. Germline lookup yields CDR1 MNHNS and CDR2 SASEGT. V was clipped by 3 bases and J by 4 bases; unmatched bases: 3. The CDR3 is 14 amino acids.

The rearrangement uses TRBV2 and TRBJ2-6; D unclear. The V end was cut by 7 bases, the J end by 2 bases, with 12 bases between. The CDR3 length is 15 residues. Germline assignment: CDR1 SNHLY and CDR2 FYNNEI. CDR3 sequence: CASNERATGANVLTF. CDR3 nucleotide sequence: TGTGCCAGCAACGAAAGGGCGACTGGGGCCAACGTCCTGACTTTC.

The chain combines TRBV28 with TRBJ2-1; 8 bases fit TRBD2. V lost 3 bases, J lost 0 bases, and 10 bases stayed unmatched. The length of the CDR3 is 18 residues. Looked up from germline, CDR1 is MDHEN and CDR2 is SYDVKM. The CDR3 loop is CASSFPPASGRSYNEQFF. CDR3 sequence (DNA): TGTGCCAGCAGTTTCCCCCCGGCTAGCGGGCGCTCCTACAATGAGCAGTTCTTC.

The chain has TRBV4-2 and TRBJ2-5; possible D gene TRBD1, 5 bases. The CDR3 is made up of 14 amino acids. The V end was cut by 2 bases, the J end by 4 bases, with 11 bases between. From germline, CDR1 is LGHNA and CDR2 YNFKEQ. The CDR3 loop is CASSQRDSAETQYF. The DNA for the CDR3 is TGTGCCAGCAGCCAACGTGACAGCGCAGAGACCCAGTACTTC.

V is TRBV11-2 and J is TRBJ2-7; D unresolved. The CDR3 consists of 15 residues. V shed 0 bases and J shed 2 bases, with 11 bases lying between them. The V gene's germline CDR1 is SGHAT and CDR2 FQNNGV. CDR3: CASSLESAGTYEQYF. CDR3 nucleotide sequence: TGTGCCAGCAGCTTAGAGAGTGCAGGTACCTACGAGCAGTACTTC.

CDR3 sequence reads: CASSQDPSGRPYEQYF. In DNA form, the CDR3 reads TGTGCCAGCAGCCAAGATCCCAGCGGAAGACCCTACGAGCAGTACTTC. This chain connects TRBV3-1 (or the pseudogene TRBV3-2) to TRBJ2-7; a weak D match, TRBD2 (5 bases). V lost 0 bases to trimming and J lost 2 bases, with 14 bases between them. Germline V gene data show CDR1 as LGHDT and CDR2 as YNNKEL (reference sequence). CDR3 length: 16 residues.

This clone has a handful of counts. The sample has other DNA sequences that encode this CDR3 too. The chain joins TRBV5-1 to TRBJ1-5; D is unclear. The V and J ends lost 0 bases and 1 base respectively, with 2 bases between them. The germline V gene encodes CDR1 SGHRS and CDR2 YFSETQ. The CDR3 spans 13 residues. The CDR3 DNA is TGCGCCAGCAGCTTGGACAGCAATCAGCCCCAGCATTTT. Its protein is CASSLDSNQPQHF.

On this clone itself: This sample includes further DNA sequences coding for the same CDR3. The J gene is TRBJ1-3, the V gene TRBV10-3, with no clear D. CDR1 ENHRY and CDR2 SYGVKD come from the germline V gene. This CDR3 contains 12 residues. The V end lost 2 bases, the J end lost 4 bases, and 3 bases lay between the germline ends. DNA of the CDR3: TGTGCCATCAGTGAGGAAGGAAACACCATATATTTT. It translates to CAISEEGNTIYF.

V usage is TRBV24-1 and J usage is TRBJ2-1; the match to TRBD1 covers 7 bases. Germline CDR1 reads KGHDR; CDR2 reads SFDVKD. CDR3 length equals 15 residues. With V trimmed by 7 bases and J by 0 bases, 5 bases remained unmatched. CDR3 residues: CATRGQFSSYNEQFF. In DNA form, the CDR3 reads TGTGCCACCAGGGGACAGTTTAGCTCCTACAATGAGCAGTTCTTC.

J is TRBJ2-1 and V is TRBV20-1, with D possibly matching TRBD2 (6 bases). From germline, CDR1 is DFQATT and CDR2 SNEGSKA (reference sequence). V lost 3 bases to trimming and J lost 5 bases, with 11 bases between them. CDR3 length equals 13 residues. The CDR3 region has the DNA TGCAGTGCTAGTTATGGGAGGCACAATGAGCAGTTCTTC. Protein: CSASYGRHNEQFF.

The rearrangement links TRBV10-3 to TRBJ2-5, with D perhaps matching TRBD2 (5 bases). The CDR3 contains 15 residues. V was cut by 1 base and J by 5 bases, with 14 bases left in between. CDR1 is ENHRY and CDR2 is SYGVKD in the germline V gene. The chain's CDR3 is CAISELASMRETQYF. The CDR3 DNA sequence: TGTGCCATCAGTGAGTTGGCTAGCATGCGGGAGACCCAGTACTTC.

The V gene is TRBV7-2, the J gene TRBJ1-2; tentative D call: TRBD1 (6 bases). This CDR3 comprises 16 residues. The germline V and J ends were trimmed by 1 base and 0 bases, with 12 bases remaining between them. Germline lookup yields CDR1 SGHTA and CDR2 FQGNSA. The CDR3 nucleotides are TGTGCCAGCAGCTTAGTCGGCAGGGGCGCTAACTATGGCTACACCTTC. Protein: CASSLVGRGANYGYTF.

V and J are TRBV30 and TRBJ2-1, with a weak D call TRBD2 (6 bases). The CDR3 sequence is 14 residues long. Trimming left V 1 base short and J 8 bases short, with 15 bases between. Germline assignment: CDR1 GTSNPN and CDR2 SVGIG (reference sequence). CDR3 sequence reads: CAWSDPSVSYEQFF. The CDR3 bases are TGTGCCTGGAGTGATCCTAGCGTTAGCTATGAGCAGTTCTTC.